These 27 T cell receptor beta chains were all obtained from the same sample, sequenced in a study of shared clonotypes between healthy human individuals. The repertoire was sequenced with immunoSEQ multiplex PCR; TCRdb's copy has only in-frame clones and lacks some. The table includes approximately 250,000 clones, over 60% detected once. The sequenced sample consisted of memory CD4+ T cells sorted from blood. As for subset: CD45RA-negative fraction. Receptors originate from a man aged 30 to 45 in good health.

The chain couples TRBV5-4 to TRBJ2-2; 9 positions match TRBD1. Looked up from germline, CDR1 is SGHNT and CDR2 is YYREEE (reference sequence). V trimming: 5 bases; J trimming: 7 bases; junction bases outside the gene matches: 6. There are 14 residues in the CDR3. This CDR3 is CASRPTGGIGELFF. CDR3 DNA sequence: TGTGCCAGCAGGCCCACAGGGGGCATCGGGGAGCTGTTTTTT.

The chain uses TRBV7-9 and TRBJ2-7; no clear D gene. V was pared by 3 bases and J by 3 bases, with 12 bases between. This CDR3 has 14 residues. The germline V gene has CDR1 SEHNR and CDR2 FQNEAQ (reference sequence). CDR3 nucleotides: TGTGCCAGCAGCTTTCGCAAGGAGTTCTACGAGCAGTACTTC. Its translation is CASSFRKEFYEQYF.

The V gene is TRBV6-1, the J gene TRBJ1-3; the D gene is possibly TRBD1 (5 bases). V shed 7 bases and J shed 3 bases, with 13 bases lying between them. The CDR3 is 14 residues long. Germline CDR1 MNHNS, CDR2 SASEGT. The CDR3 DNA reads TGTGCCAGCATCATTGCGGGGGGTGGAAACACCATATATTTT. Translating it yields CASIIAGGGNTIYF.

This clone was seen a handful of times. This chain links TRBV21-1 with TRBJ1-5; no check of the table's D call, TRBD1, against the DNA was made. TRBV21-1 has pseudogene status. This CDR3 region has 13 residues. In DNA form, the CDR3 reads TGTGCCAGCAGCCATTCAGGGTTGCAGCCCCAGCATTTT. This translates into CASSHSGLQPQHF.

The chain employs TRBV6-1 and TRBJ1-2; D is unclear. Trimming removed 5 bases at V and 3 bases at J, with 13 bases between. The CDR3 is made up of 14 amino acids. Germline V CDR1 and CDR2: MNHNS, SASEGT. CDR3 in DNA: TGTGCCAGCAGTAAGCGGACGGAAGACTATGGCTACACCTTC. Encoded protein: CASSKRTEDYGYTF.

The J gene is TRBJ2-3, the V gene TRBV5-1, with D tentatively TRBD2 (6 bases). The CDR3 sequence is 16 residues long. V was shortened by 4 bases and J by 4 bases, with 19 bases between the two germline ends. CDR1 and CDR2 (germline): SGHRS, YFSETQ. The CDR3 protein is CASSPEARRGPDTQYF. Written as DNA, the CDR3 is TGCGCCAGCAGCCCGGAAGCTCGGAGGGGACCAGATACGCAGTATTTT. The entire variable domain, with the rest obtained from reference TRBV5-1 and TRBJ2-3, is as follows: KAGVTQTPRYLIKTRGQQVTLSCSPISGHRSVSWYQQTPGQGLQFLFEYFSETQRNKGNFPGRFSGRQFSNSRSEMNVSTLELGDSALYLCASSPEARRGPDTQYFGPGTRLTVL.

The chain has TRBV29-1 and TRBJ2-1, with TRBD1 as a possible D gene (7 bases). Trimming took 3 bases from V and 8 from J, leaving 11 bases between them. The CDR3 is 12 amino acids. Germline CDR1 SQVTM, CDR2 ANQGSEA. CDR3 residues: CSVDQGGDEQFF. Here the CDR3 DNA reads TGCAGCGTTGATCAGGGGGGCGATGAGCAGTTCTTC.

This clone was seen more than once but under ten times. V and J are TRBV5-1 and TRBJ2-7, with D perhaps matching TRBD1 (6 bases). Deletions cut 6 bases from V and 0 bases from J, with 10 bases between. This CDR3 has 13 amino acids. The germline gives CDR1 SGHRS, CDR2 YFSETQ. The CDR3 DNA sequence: TGCGCCAGCACCGAAGGGGGCTCCTACGAGCAGTACTTC. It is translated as CASTEGGSYEQYF. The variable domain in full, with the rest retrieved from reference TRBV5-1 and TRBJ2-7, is KAGVTQTPRYLIKTRGQQVTLSCSPISGHRSVSWYQQTPGQGLQFLFEYFSETQRNKGNFPGRFSGRQFSNSRSEMNVSTLELGDSALYLCASTEGGSYEQYFGPGTRLTVT.

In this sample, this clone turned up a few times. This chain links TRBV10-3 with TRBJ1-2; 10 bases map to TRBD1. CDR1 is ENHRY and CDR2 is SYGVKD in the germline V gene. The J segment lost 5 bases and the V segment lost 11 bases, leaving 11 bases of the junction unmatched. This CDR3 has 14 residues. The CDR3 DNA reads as TGTGCCGTAAGGCCGGGACAGGGGATATATGGCTACACCTTC. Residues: CAVRPGQGIYGYTF.

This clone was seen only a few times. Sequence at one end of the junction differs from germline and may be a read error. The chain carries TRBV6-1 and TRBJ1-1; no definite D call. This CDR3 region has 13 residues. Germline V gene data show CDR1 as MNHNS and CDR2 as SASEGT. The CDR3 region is CASSEVVASQQVF. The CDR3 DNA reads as TGTGCCAGCAGTGAAGTGGTGGCCAGCCAGCAGGTCTTT.

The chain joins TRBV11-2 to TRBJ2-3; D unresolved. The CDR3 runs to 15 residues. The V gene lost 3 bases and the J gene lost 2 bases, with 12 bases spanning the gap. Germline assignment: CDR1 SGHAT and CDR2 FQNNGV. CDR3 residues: CASSLIMAFTDTQYF. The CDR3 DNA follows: TGTGCCAGCAGCTTGATTATGGCATTCACAGATACGCAGTATTTT.

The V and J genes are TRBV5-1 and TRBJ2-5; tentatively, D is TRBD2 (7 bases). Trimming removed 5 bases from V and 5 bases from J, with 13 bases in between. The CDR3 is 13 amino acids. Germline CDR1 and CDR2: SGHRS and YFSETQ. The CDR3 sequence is CASSTGGAETQYF. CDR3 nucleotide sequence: TGCGCCAGCAGTACGGGGGGCGCGGAGACCCAGTACTTC.

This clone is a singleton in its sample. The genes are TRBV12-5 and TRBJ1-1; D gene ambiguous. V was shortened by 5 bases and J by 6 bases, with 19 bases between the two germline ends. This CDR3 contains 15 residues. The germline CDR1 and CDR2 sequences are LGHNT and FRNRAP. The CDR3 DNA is TGTGCTAGTGGTCTACCCCTTGGTAGGCTCTCTGAAGCTTTCTTT. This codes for CASGLPLGRLSEAFF.

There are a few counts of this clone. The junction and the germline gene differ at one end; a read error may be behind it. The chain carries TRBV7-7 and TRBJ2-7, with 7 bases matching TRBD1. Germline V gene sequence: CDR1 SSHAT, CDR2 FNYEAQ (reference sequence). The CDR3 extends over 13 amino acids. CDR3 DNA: TGTGCTAGCAGCCAGGGACAGATCTACGAGCAGTACTTC. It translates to CASSQGQIYEQYF.

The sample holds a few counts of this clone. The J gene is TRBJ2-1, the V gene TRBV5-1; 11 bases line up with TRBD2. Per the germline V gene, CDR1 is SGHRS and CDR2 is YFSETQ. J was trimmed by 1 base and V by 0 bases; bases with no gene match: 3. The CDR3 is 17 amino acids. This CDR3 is CASSLALAGGSYNEQFF. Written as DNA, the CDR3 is TGCGCCAGCAGCTTGGCCTTAGCGGGAGGGTCCTACAATGAGCAGTTCTTC.

The CDR3 DNA sequence: TGTGCCAGCAGCGTAGGAAGTAGCCTGAATGAGCAGTTCTTC. This translates into CASSVGSSLNEQFF. The chain carries TRBV9 and TRBJ2-1; no clear D. The CDR3 is made up of 14 amino acids. Germline CDR1 is SGDLS and CDR2 is YYNGEE. V lost 0 bases, J lost 7 bases, and 11 bases lay in between. Full variable domain (rest looked up from reference TRBV9 and TRBJ2-1): DSGVTQTPKHLITATGQRVTLRCSPRSGDLSVYWYQQSLDQGLQFLIQYYNGEERAKGNILERFSAQQFPDLHSELNLSSLELGDSALYFCASSVGSSLNEQFFGPGTRLTVL.

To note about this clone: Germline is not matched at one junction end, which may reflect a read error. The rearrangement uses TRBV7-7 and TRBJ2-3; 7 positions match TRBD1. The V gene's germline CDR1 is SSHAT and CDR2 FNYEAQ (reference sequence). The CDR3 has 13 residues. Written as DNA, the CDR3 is TGTGCTAGCAGCATAGACAGGGAAGATACGCAGTATTTT. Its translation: CASSIDREDTQYF.

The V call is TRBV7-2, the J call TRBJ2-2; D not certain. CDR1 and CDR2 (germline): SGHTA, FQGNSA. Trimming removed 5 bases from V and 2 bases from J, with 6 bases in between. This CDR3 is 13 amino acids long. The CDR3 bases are TGTGCCAGCAGCCAAACAAACACCGGGGAGCTGTTTTTT. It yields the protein CASSQTNTGELFF.

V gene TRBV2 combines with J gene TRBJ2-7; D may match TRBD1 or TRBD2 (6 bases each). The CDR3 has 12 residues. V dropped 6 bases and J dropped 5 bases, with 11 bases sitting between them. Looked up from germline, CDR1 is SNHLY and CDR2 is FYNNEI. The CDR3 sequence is CASRGGAHEQYF. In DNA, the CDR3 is TGTGCCAGCAGGGGGGGCGCTCACGAGCAGTACTTC.

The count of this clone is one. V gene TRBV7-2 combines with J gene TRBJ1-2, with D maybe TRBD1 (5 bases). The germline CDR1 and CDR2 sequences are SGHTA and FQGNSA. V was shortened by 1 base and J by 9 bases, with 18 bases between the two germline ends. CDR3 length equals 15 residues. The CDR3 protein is CASSLGGTDRGSYTF. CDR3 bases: TGTGCCAGCAGCTTAGGGGGGACCGACCGCGGTAGCTACACCTTC.

CDR3 residues: CAAGRGESYEQYF. Here the CDR3 DNA reads TGTGCCGCCGGGAGGGGGGAATCCTACGAGCAGTACTTC. This sequence joins TRBV6-5 and TRBJ2-7; TRBD2 aligns across 8 bases. The CDR3 consists of 13 residues. V was clipped by 11 bases and J by 1 base; unmatched bases: 7. CDR1 is MNHEY and CDR2 is SVGAGI in the germline V gene.

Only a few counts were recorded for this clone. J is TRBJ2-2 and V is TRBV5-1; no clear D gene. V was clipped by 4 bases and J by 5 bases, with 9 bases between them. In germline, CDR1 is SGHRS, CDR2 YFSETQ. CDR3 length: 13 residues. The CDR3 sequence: CASSRVVTGELFF. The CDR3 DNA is TGCGCCAGCAGCCGCGTAGTTACCGGGGAGCTGTTTTTT. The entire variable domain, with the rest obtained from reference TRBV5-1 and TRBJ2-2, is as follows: KAGVTQTPRYLIKTRGQQVTLSCSPISGHRSVSWYQQTPGQGLQFLFEYFSETQRNKGNFPGRFSGRQFSNSRSEMNVSTLELGDSALYLCASSRVVTGELFFGEGSRLTVL.

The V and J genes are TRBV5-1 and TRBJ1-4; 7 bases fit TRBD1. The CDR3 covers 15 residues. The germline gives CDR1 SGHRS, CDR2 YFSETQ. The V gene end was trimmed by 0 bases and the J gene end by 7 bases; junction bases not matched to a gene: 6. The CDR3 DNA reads TGCGCCAGCAGCTTGGAGGGACAGCCTGGTGAAAAACTGTTTTTT. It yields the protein CASSLEGQPGEKLFF.

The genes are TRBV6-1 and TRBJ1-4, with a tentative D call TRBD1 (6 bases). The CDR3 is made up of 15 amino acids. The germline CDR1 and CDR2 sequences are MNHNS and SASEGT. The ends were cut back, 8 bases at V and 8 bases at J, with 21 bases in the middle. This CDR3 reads CASYRAPGEGEKLFF. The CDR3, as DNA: TGTGCCAGCTACCGGGCCCCAGGGGAAGGGGAAAAACTGTTTTTT.

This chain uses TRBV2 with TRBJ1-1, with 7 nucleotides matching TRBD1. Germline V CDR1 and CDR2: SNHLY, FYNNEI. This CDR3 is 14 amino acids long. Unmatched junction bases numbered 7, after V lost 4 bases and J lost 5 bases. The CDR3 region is CASSGAQGTTEAFF. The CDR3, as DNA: TGTGCCAGCAGTGGGGCACAGGGGACGACTGAAGCTTTCTTT.

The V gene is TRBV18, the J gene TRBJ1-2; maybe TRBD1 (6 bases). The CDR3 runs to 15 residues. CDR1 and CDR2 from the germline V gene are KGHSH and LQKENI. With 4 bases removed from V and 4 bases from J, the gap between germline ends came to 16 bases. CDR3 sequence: CASSLSRQDPYGYTF. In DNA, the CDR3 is TGTGCCAGCTCACTAAGTAGACAGGACCCCTATGGCTACACCTTC.

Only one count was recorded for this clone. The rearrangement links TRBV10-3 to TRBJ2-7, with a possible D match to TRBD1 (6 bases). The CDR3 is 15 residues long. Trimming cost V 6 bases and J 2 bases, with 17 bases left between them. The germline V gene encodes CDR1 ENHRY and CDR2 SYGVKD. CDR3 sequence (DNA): TGTGCCATCAGCCACAGGGTAGCAGCTCCCTACGAGCAGTACTTC. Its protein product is CAISHRVAAPYEQYF.